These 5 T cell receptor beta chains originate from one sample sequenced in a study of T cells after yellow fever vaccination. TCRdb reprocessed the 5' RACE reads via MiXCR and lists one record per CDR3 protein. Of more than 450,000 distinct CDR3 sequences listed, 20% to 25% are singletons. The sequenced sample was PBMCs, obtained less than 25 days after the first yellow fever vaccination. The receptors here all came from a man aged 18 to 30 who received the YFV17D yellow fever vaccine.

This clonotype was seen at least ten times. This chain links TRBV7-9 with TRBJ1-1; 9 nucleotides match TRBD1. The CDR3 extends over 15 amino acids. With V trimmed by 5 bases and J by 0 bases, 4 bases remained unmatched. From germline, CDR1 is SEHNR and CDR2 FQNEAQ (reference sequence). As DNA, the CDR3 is TGTGCCAGCAGCCCTTGGGACAGGGTGAACACTGAAGCTTTCTTT. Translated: CASSPWDRVNTEAFF.

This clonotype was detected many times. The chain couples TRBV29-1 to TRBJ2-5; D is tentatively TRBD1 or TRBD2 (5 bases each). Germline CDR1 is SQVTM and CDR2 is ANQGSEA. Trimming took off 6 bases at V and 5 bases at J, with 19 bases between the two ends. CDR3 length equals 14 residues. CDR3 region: CSVDFPSREETQYF. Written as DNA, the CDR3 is TGCAGCGTCGACTTCCCCTCCAGGGAGGAGACCCAGTACTTC.

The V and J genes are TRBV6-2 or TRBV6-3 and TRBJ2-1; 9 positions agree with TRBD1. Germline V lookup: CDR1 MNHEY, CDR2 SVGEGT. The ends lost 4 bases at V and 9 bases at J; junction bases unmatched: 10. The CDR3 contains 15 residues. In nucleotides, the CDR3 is TGTGCCAGCAGTTTCCGGGACAGGGTATCAAGTGAGCAGTTCTTC. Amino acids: CASSFRDRVSSEQFF.

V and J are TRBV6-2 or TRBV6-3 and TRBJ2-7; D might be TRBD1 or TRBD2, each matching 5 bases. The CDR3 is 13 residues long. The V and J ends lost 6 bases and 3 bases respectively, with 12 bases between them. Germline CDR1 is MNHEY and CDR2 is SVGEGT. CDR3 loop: CASSSNGGYEQYF. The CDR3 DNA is TGTGCCAGCAGCTCGAATGGGGGCTACGAGCAGTACTTC.

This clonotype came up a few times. The CDR3 nucleotides read TGTGCCAGCAGCCCCAGGACAGGGTATATTAACTACCCCTCCTACGAGCAGTACTTC. This gives the protein CASSPRTGYINYPSYEQYF. The V and J genes are TRBV11-2 and TRBJ2-7; 8 nucleotides align to TRBD1. Unmatched junction bases numbered 18, after V lost 5 bases and J lost 0 bases. In germline, CDR1 is SGHAT, CDR2 FQNNGV. The CDR3 sequence is 19 residues long.